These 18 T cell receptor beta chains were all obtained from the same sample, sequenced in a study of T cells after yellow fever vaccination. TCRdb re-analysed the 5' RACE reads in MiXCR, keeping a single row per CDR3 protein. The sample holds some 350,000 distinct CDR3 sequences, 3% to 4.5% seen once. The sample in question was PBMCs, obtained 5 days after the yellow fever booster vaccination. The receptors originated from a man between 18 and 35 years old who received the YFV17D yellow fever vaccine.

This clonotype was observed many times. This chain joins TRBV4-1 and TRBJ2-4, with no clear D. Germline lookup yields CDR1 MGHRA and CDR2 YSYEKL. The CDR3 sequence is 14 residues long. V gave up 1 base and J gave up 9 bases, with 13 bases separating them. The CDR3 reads CASSQVAVSGIQYF. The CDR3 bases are TGCGCCAGCAGCCAAGTCGCGGTTTCTGGCATTCAGTACTTC.

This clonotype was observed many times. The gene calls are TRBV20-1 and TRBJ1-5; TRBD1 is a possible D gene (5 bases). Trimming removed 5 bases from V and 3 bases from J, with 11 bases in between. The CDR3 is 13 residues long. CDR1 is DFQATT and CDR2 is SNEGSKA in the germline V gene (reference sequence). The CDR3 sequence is CSAADRYNQPQHF. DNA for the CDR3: TGCAGTGCTGCCGACAGATACAATCAGCCCCAGCATTTT.

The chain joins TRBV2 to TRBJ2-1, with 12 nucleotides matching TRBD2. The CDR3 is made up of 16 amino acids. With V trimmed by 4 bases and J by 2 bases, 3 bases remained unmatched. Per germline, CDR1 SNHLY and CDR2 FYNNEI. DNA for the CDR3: TGTGCCAGCAGTGGGACTAGCGGGGACGCCTACAATGAGCAGTTCTTC. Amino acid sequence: CASSGTSGDAYNEQFF.

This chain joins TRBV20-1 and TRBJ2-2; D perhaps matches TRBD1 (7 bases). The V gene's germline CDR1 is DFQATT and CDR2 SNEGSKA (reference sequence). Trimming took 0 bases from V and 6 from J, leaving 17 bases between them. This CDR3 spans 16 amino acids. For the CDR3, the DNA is TGCAGTGCTAGAGAATCCAGGAGGGGGCAGTCCGGGGAGCTGTTTTTT. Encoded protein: CSARESRRGQSGELFF.

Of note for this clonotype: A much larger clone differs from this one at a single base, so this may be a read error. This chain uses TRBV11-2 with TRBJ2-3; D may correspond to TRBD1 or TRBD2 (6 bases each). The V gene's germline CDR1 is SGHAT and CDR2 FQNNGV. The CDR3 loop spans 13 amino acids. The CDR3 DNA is TGTGCCAGCAGCCCCCCGTGGGGGGACACGCAGAATTTT. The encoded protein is CASSPPWGDTQNF. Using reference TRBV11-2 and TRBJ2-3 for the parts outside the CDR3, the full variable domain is EAGVAQSPRYKIIEKRQSVAFWCNPISGHATLYWYQQILGQGPKLLIQFQNNGVVDDSQLPKDRFSAERLKGVDSTLKIQPAKLEDSAVYLCASSPPWGDTQNFGPGTRLTVL.

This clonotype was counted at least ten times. The CDR3 protein is CSARGGVFGSGNTIYF. The CDR3 DNA sequence: TGCAGTGCCCGGGGAGGAGTGTTCGGGTCTGGAAACACCATATATTTT. The V call is TRBV20-1, the J call TRBJ1-3; D is unclear. Germline V gene sequence: CDR1 DFQATT, CDR2 SNEGSKA (reference sequence). The CDR3 runs to 16 residues. The V end lost 6 bases, the J end lost 1 base, and 19 bases lay between the germline ends.

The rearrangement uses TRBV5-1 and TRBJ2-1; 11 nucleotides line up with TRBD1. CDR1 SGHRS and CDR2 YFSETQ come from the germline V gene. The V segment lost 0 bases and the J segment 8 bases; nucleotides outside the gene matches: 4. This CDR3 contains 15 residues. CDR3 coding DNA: TGCGCCAGCAGCTTGGGGACAGGGGGCTGGTATGAGCAGTTCTTC. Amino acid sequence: CASSLGTGGWYEQFF.

The CDR3 reads CSAPGLGKDEQYF. The CDR3 region has the DNA TGCAGTGCCCCGGGACTAGGAAAAGACGAGCAGTACTTC. The chain carries TRBV20-1 and TRBJ2-7; 8 bases align to TRBD2. CDR1 is DFQATT, CDR2 SNEGSKA, per germline (reference sequence). The junction had 9 bases not matched to a gene; V was cut back by 6 bases and J by 5 bases. The CDR3 has 13 residues.

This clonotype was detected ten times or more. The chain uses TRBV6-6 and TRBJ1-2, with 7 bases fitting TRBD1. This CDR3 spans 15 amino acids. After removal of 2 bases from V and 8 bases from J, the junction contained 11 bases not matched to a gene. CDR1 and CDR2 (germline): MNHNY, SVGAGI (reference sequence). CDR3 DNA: TGTGCCAGCAGTTACGTGACAGGGAAGGAAGGAGGCTACACCTTC. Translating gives CASSYVTGKEGGYTF.

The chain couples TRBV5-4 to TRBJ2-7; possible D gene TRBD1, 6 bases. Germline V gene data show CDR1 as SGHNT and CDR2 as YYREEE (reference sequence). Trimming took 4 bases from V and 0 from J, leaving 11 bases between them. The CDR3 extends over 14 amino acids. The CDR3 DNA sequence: TGTGCCAGCAGCCCCCTGGACAGCTCCTACGAGCAGTACTTC. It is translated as CASSPLDSSYEQYF.

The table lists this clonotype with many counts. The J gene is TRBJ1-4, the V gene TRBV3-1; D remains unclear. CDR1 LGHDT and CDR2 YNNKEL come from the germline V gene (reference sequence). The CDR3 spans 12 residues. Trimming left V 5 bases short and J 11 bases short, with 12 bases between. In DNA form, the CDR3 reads TGTGCCAGCAGCGACCAAGGGCGGAAACTGTTTTTT. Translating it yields CASSDQGRKLFF.

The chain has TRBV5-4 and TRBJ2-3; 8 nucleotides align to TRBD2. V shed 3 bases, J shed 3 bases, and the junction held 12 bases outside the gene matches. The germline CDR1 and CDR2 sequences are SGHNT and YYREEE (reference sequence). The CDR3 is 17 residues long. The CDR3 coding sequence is TGTGCCAGCAGCTCGGGGGGGGCAGGGAGGATGACAGATACGCAGTATTTT. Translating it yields CASSSGGAGRMTDTQYF.

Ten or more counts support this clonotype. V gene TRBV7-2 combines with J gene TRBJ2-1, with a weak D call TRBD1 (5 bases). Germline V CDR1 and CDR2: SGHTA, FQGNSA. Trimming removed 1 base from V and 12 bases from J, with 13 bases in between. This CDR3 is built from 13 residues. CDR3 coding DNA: TGTGCCAGCAGCTTAGAGGGTCGGCAGGGGCAGTTCTTC. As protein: CASSLEGRQGQFF.

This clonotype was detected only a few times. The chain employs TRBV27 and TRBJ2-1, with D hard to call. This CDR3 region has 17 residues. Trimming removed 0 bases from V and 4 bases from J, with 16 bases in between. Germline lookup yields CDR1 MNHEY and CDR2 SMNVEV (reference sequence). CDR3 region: CASSLSLSQQLYNEQFF. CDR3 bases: TGTGCCAGCAGTTTATCGTTGTCACAGCAACTATACAATGAGCAGTTCTTC.

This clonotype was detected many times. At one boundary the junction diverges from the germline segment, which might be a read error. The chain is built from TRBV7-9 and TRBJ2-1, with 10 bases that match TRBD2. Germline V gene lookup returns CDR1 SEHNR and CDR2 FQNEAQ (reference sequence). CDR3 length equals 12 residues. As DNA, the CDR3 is TGTGCCAGCAGCTCGCGAGCGGGGGGGCCGGTCTTC. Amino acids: CASSSRAGGPVF.

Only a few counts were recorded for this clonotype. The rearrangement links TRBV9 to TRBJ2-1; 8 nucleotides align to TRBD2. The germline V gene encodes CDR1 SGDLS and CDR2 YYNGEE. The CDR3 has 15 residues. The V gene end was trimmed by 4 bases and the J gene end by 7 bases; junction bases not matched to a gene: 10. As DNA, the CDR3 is TGTGCCAGCAGCCCCTTGGGACTAGAAGGAAATGAGCAGTTCTTC. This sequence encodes CASSPLGLEGNEQFF.

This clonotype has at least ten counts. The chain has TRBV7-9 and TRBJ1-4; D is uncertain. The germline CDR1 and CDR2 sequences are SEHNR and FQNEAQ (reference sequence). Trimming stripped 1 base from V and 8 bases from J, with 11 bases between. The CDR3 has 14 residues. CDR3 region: CASSLGAAREKLFF. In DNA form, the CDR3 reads TGTGCCAGCAGCTTAGGGGCCGCTAGGGAAAAACTGTTTTTT.

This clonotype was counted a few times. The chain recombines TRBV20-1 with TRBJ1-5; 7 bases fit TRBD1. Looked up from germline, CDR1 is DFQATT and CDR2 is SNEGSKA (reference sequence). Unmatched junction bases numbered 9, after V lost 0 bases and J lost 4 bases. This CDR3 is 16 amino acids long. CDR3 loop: CSARDRRTGSNQPQHF. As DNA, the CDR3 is TGCAGTGCTAGAGATCGACGGACAGGTTCAAATCAGCCCCAGCATTTT.